The 4 T cell receptor beta chains below come from one sample, sequenced in a study of low-dose radiotherapy and immunotherapy resistance in tumors. TRAV and TRBV primers primed cDNA for both TCRalpha and TCRbeta. The PCR that amplified TCRs ran for 20 cycles, relying on a constant-region primer and a V-primer adapter. TCRdb redid the calling of the reads with MiXCR, one entry per CDR3 protein. The sample lists some 82,000 distinct CDR3 sequences, 15% to 20% occurring once. Noted time point: before trial treatment. Specimen: PBMCs, collected before treatment. Receptor source: a male donor with prostate cancer.

This clonotype was seen many times. The rearrangement uses TRBV7-2 and TRBJ2-1, with D possibly TRBD2 on 7 matching bases. This CDR3 is built from 15 residues. V lost 1 base and J lost 7, with 14 bases in between. Germline lookup yields CDR1 SGHTA and CDR2 FQGNSA. The CDR3 protein is CASSLGGGGRNEQFF. The CDR3 nucleotides are TGTGCCAGCAGCTTAGGGGGGGGCGGCAGGAATGAGCAGTTCTTC.

This clonotype has at least ten counts. The chain has TRBV5-1 and TRBJ1-1; D may be TRBD1 (6 bases). V gave up 4 bases and J gave up 3 bases, with 13 bases separating them. This CDR3 comprises 14 residues. Germline values: CDR1 SGHRS, CDR2 YFSETQ. This chain's CDR3 is CASSSGTLDTEAFF. In DNA form, the CDR3 reads TGCGCCAGCAGCAGCGGGACATTGGACACTGAAGCTTTCTTT.

This sequence joins TRBV2 and TRBJ2-1; D is perhaps TRBD1 (6 bases). This CDR3 is 11 amino acids long. CDR1 and CDR2 (germline): SNHLY, FYNNEI. Deletions cut 6 bases from V and 13 bases from J, with 13 bases between. The CDR3 DNA reads as TGTGCCAGCAGCGAGACAGGTTACCAGTTCTTC. Amino acids: CASSETGYQFF. The whole variable domain, filled in from reference TRBV2 and TRBJ2-1, reads EPEVTQTPSHQVTQMGQEVILRCVPISNHLYFYWYRQILGQKVEFLVSFYNNEISEKSEIFDDQFSVERPDGSNFTLKIRSTKLEDSAMYFCASSETGYQFFGPGTRLTVL.

This clonotype was picked up many times. The V and J genes are TRBV20-1 and TRBJ2-2, with TRBD2 matching over 8 bases. J gave up 3 bases and V 1 base, and 7 bases lay outside the gene matches. The germline CDR1 and CDR2 sequences are DFQATT and SNEGSKA (reference sequence). The CDR3 extends over 16 amino acids. The CDR3 here is CSARVGTSGYTGELFF. For the CDR3, the DNA is TGCAGTGCTAGAGTTGGAACTAGCGGATACACCGGGGAGCTGTTTTTT.